This TCR beta chain appears in the sequencing data of a study of CD8 T cells in Susac syndrome. It was healthy donors who served as the controls, matched for age and sex. With random hexamers, reverse transcription was performed on about 0.5 to 1 ug of RNA. An immunoSEQ multiplex PCR generated amplified TCR beta CDR3 products spanning 54 Vbeta and 13 Jbeta. TCRdb ran MiXCR on the immunoSEQ multiplex PCR reads and lists one entry per CDR3 protein. The sample consists of 180,000 or so distinct CDR3 sequences, about 95% of them appearing once. The CDR3 runs to 16 residues. Germline V lookup: CDR1 DFQATT, CDR2 SNEGSKA (reference sequence). V dropped 6 bases and J dropped 0 bases, with 18 bases sitting between them.

This TCR was sampled from a human donor in good health. Sequenced sample: CD4+ T cells from PBMCs. J is TRBJ2-1 and V is TRBV20-1, with D unclear. The CDR3 sequence: CSASQRRASSYNEQFF. The CDR3 DNA sequence: TGCAGTGCGAGCCAGAGACGGGCTAGCTCCTACAATGAGCAGTTCTTC.